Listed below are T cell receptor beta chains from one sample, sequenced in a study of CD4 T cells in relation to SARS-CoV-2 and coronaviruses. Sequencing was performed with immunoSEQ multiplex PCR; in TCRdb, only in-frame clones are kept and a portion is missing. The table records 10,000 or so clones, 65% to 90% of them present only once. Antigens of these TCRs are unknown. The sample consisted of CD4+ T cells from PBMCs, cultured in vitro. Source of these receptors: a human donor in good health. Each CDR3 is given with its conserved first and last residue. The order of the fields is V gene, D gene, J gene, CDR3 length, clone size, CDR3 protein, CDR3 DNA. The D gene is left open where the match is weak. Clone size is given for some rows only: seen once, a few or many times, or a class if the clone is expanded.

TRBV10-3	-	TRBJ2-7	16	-	CAISGGSAGPSYEQYF	TGTGCCATCAGTGGCGGGTCCGCCGGACCTTCCTACGAGCAGTACTTC
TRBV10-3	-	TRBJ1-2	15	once	CAISGGEGMGYGYTF	TGTGCCATCAGTGGTGGTGAGGGGATGGGCTATGGCTACACCTTC
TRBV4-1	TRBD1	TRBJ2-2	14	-	CASSQVDRDGELFF	TGCGCCAGCAGCCAAGTTGACAGGGACGGGGAGCTGTTTTTT
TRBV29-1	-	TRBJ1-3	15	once	CSVSGGGVPGNTIYF	TGCAGCGTTTCTGGCGGGGGAGTTCCTGGAAACACCATATATTTT
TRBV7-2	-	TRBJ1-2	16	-	CASSLASVASGYGYTF	TGTGCCAGCAGCTTAGCCTCAGTGGCCTCGGGCTATGGCTACACCTTC
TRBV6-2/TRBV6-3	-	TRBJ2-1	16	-	CASSYRGEINYNEQFF	TGTGCCAGCAGTTATCGGGGAGAAATAAACTACAATGAGCAGTTCTTC
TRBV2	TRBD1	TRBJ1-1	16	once	CASSFGDRGQVTEAFF	TGTGCCAGCAGTTTTGGGGACAGGGGGCAAGTCACTGAAGCTTTCTTT
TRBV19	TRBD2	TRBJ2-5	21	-	CASSSPPGLAGGQHTAGTQYF	TGTGCCAGTAGTTCTCCTCCGGGACTAGCGGGGGGACAACACACCGCGGGGACCCAGTACTTC
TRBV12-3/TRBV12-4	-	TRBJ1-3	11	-	CASQNGNTIYF	TGTGCCAGCCAGAATGGAAACACCATATATTTT
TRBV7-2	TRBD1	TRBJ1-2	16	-	CASTPGGTGRNYGYTF	TGTGCCAGCACCCCCGGGGGGACAGGGAGGAACTATGGCTACACCTTC
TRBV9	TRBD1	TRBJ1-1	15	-	CASSLRTGEVTEAFF	TGTGCCAGCAGCCTCCGGACAGGGGAGGTCACTGAAGCTTTCTTT
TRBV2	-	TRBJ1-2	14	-	CASSTNTGYYGYTF	TGTGCCAGCAGTACCAATACAGGGTACTATGGCTACACCTTC
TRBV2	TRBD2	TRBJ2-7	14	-	CASNAGTSKYEQYF	TGTGCCAGCAACGCCGGGACTAGTAAGTACGAGCAGTACTTC
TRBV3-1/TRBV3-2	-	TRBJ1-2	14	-	CASSQNRVGYGYTF	TGTGCCAGCAGCCAGAACAGGGTTGGCTATGGCTACACCTTC
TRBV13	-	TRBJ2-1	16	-	CASSLALGGFEGEQFF	TGTGCCAGCAGCTTAGCTCTGGGGGGTTTCGAGGGGGAGCAGTTCTTC
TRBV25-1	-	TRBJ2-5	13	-	CASSEAGQETQYF	TGTGCCAGCAGTGAAGCAGGCCAAGAGACCCAGTACTTC
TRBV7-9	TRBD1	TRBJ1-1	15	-	CASSLVIGQEPEAFF	TGTGCCAGCAGCTTAGTCATAGGACAGGAGCCTGAAGCTTTCTTT
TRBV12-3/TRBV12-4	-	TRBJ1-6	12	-	CASSFGVSPLHF	TGTGCCAGCAGTTTTGGAGTTTCACCCCTCCACTTT
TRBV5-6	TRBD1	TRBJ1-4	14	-	CASSWDRGVEKLFF	TGTGCCAGCAGCTGGGACAGGGGAGTTGAAAAACTGTTTTTT
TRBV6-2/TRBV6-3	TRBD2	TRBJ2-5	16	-	CASSYAGTSGEGAQYF	TGTGCCAGCAGTTACGCCGGGACTAGTGGGGAAGGGGCCCAGTACTTC
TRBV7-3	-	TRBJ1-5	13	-	CASSLNGDQPQHF	TGTGCCAGCAGCTTAAACGGTGATCAGCCCCAGCATTTT
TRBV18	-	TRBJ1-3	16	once	CASSPRVGVSGNTIYF	TGTGCCAGCTCACCCAGGGTTGGAGTCTCTGGAAACACCATATATTTT
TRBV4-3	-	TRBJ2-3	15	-	CASSQDSAGHDTQYF	TGCGCCAGCAGCCAAGATTCCGCGGGTCATGATACGCAGTATTTT
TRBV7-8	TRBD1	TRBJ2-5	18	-	CASSWRPGRGRPQETQYF	TGTGCCAGCAGCTGGAGACCCGGCAGGGGGCGTCCACAAGAGACCCAGTACTTC
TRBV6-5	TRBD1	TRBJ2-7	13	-	CASTRQGAGEQYF	TGTGCCAGCACCAGACAGGGGGCTGGTGAGCAGTACTTC
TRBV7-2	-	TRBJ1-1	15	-	CASSPRDYRGTEAFF	TGTGCCAGCAGCCCACGAGACTACCGTGGGACTGAAGCTTTCTTT
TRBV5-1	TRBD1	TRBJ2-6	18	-	CASSLGPKTGPGANVLTF	TGCGCCAGCAGCTTGGGGCCTAAGACAGGGCCTGGGGCCAACGTCCTGACTTTC
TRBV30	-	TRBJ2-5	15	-	CAWSGGTAGFETQYF	TGTGCCTGGAGTGGAGGAACCGCGGGTTTTGAGACCCAGTACTTC